A single sample gave rise to the 8 T cell receptor beta chains below, sequenced in a study of a mutant IDH1 vaccine in newly diagnosed glioma. Specified time point: week 5, during vaccination. Alongside topical imiquimod, each dose of vaccine comprised 300 ug of mutant IDH1 20-mer peptide. Which antigens these TCRs recognize remains unknown. Measured with immunoSEQ multiplex PCR; TCRdb has only the in-frame clones, and not every one. The data hold tens of thousands of clones, with about 87% observed a single time. The source material was PBMCs, sampled from a glioma patient whose treatment included an IDH1 peptide vaccine. The receptors shown here come from a woman aged 40-49 years with glioma.

Details on this clone: Germline is not matched at one junction end, which may reflect a read error. The chain employs TRBV5-4 and TRBJ1-2; a weak D match, TRBD1 (5 bases). This CDR3 comprises 12 residues. CDR1 SGHNT and CDR2 YYREEE come from the germline V gene (reference sequence). CDR3 DNA: TGTGCCAGCAGCTTGCCCTTCGGGACTCCCGACTTC. The encoded protein is CASSLPFGTPDF.

The genes are TRBV7-2 and TRBJ1-1; 8 nucleotides line up with TRBD1. The V gene end was trimmed by 3 bases and the J gene end by 1 base; junction bases not matched to a gene: 4. CDR1 and CDR2 (germline): SGHTA, FQGNSA. The CDR3 consists of 15 residues. CDR3 amino acids: CASSFYGQGNTEAFF. Written as DNA, the CDR3 is TGTGCCAGCAGCTTTTACGGACAGGGGAACACTGAAGCTTTCTTT.

The chain is built from TRBV11-2 and TRBJ1-1, with D unresolved. CDR3 length: 15 amino acids. The V gene lost 0 bases and the J gene lost 0 bases, with 8 bases spanning the gap. Per germline, CDR1 SGHAT and CDR2 FQNNGV. This CDR3 is CASSLEPLLNTEAFF. Here the CDR3 DNA reads TGTGCCAGCAGCTTAGAGCCCCTTTTGAACACTGAAGCTTTCTTT.

This chain uses TRBV5-1 with TRBJ2-7; 9 nucleotides agree with TRBD2. Trimming at V came to 0 bases and at J to 4 bases, leaving 8 bases not matched to a gene. Germline V gives CDR1 SGHRS, CDR2 YFSETQ. This CDR3 is 16 amino acids long. This CDR3 is CASSLASASGMYEQYF. In DNA form, the CDR3 reads TGCGCCAGCAGCTTGGCAAGCGCTAGCGGGATGTACGAGCAGTACTTC.

The chain recombines TRBV28 with TRBJ2-5; 8 bases are a match to TRBD1. Trimming cost V 6 bases and J 5 bases; bases outside gene matches: 8. This CDR3 spans 14 amino acids. Germline loops: CDR1 MDHEN, CDR2 SYDVKM. The CDR3 protein is CASRQGGPRETQYF. CDR3 bases: TGTGCCAGCAGACAGGGGGGCCCCCGGGAGACCCAGTACTTC.

The chain joins TRBV5-1 to TRBJ2-3; no reliable D call. The ends were cut back, 4 bases at V and 4 bases at J, with 19 bases in the middle. The CDR3 runs to 16 residues. Germline V gives CDR1 SGHRS, CDR2 YFSETQ. The CDR3 region is CASSDGRAPVADTQYF. CDR3 bases: TGCGCCAGCAGCGACGGACGGGCCCCTGTGGCAGATACGCAGTATTTT.

The chain uses TRBV5-1 and TRBJ2-7; D possibly corresponds to TRBD1 (6 bases). Trimming left V 0 bases short and J 3 bases short, with 10 bases between. The length of the CDR3 is 14 residues. Per germline, CDR1 SGHRS and CDR2 YFSETQ. Here the CDR3 reads CASSLGTDLYEQYF. DNA of the CDR3: TGCGCCAGCAGCTTGGGGACAGATCTCTACGAGCAGTACTTC.

J is TRBJ2-7 and V is TRBV6-5; 7 bases match TRBD2. Germline V gene sequence: CDR1 MNHEY, CDR2 SVGAGI. This CDR3 has 14 amino acids. Unmatched junction bases numbered 12, after V lost 8 bases and J lost 5 bases. CDR3 nucleotides: TGTGCCAGCGGACTACGGACTAGTCGAGACGAGCAGTACTTC. Translating gives CASGLRTSRDEQYF.